Described below is a single TCR beta chain sequence and its context. Its antigen is still unknown. This sample's treatment: approximately 10-day PBMC culture with coronavirus spike peptide pools or control peptides (ViraFEST assay). Every positive PCR date fell between March and December 2020, earlier than the US Alpha, Beta and Delta variants. This entry comes from a study of vaccination and CD4 T cells after COVID-19. Study-wide results and caveats: Spike mono-reactivity was found in 304 of the 307 vaccine-specific clones identified in convalescent patients. Among convalescent patients, a median 86.3% of reactive clones emerged only after vaccination.

Sequenced with the Oncomine TCR Beta short-read assay was DNA taken from cultured CD4+ T cells. Researchers extracted genomic DNA from CD4+ T cells that had been cultured. MiXCR, applied by TCRdb to the PCR reads, yields one record per CDR3 protein. The table lists approximately 17,000 distinct CDR3 sequences, more than 55% of them singletons, with approximately 9.9% in the top ten. The CDR3 spans 14 residues. Germline lookup yields CDR1 SGHVS and CDR2 FQNEAQ. V shed 0 bases and J shed 3 bases, with 8 bases lying between them. The receptor comes from a human donor who had recovered from COVID-19. V is TRBV7-8 and J is TRBJ2-5; D is unresolved. Input material: CD4+ T cells from blood, cultured in vitro. In nucleotides, the CDR3 is TGTGCCAGCAGCTTAGCCAGGAGCGAAGAGACCCAGTACTTC. Translating gives CASSLARSEETQYF.